The 20 T cell receptor beta chains below come from one sample, sequenced in a study of T-cell reconstitution after alpha-beta-depleted transplantation in children. Preparation of the TCRbeta library involved a method that used unique molecular identifiers. MiXCR, applied by TCRdb to the PCR reads, yields one record per CDR3 protein. The repertoire holds about a million distinct CDR3 sequences, about 29% seen once, with around 30% in the top ten. The starting material was PBMCs, mostly from graft donor cells, obtained 360 days after TCRalphabeta/CD19-depleted stem cell transplant. All receptors derive from a boy under two years old who had a stem cell transplant for SCID, so the T cells may come from the graft donor.

This clonotype was seen only a few times. This chain links TRBV12-3 or TRBV12-4 with TRBJ2-7; TRBD1 aligns across 10 bases. The V and J ends lost 1 base and 2 bases, in that order; junction bases with no gene match: 8. The CDR3 loop spans 17 amino acids. The CDR3 sequence: CASSLEGTGVITYEQYF. Written as DNA, the CDR3 is TGTGCCAGCAGTTTAGAGGGGACAGGGGTCATAACCTACGAGCAGTACTTC.

The chain links TRBV10-2 to TRBJ1-6; no clear D. The CDR3 length is 16 residues. Germline-derived CDR1 and CDR2 are WSHSY and SAAADI. V lost 0 bases, J lost 9 bases, and 15 bases lay in between. CDR3 in DNA: TGCGCCAGCAGTGAGTCCGGTGAAAAAGTGGGTTCACCCCTCCACTTT. Translating gives CASSESGEKVGSPLHF.

The CDR3 nucleotides read TGTGCCTGGAGTGTAGTACAAACAGATACGCAGTATTTT. This sequence encodes CAWSVVQTDTQYF. The chain employs TRBV30 and TRBJ2-3; D not certain. This CDR3 has 13 amino acids. In germline, CDR1 is GTSNPN, CDR2 SVGIG (reference sequence). V dropped 0 bases and J dropped 3 bases, with 7 bases sitting between them.

The genes are TRBV2 and TRBJ2-7; 9 bases are a match to TRBD1. Germline CDR1 SNHLY, CDR2 FYNNEI. The CDR3 extends over 13 amino acids. V trimming: 7 bases; J trimming: 4 bases; junction bases outside the gene matches: 5. DNA for the CDR3: TGTGCCAGCACCGGGACAGGGAGGTACGAGCAGTACTTC. Encoded protein: CASTGTGRYEQYF.

This chain links TRBV20-1 with TRBJ2-5; 9 positions match TRBD2. J lost 2 bases, V lost 0 bases, and 7 bases had no gene match. This CDR3 is built from 16 residues. Germline V gene sequence: CDR1 DFQATT, CDR2 SNEGSKA (reference sequence). In DNA, the CDR3 is TGCAGTGCTAGAGAGGGGGCAGCGGGGGGACAAGAGACCCAGTACTTC. This translates into CSAREGAAGGQETQYF.

The V gene is TRBV20-1, the J gene TRBJ1-5, with 7 bases identical to TRBD1. The CDR3 loop spans 13 amino acids. The J segment lost 3 bases and the V segment lost 5 bases, leaving 4 bases of the junction unmatched. CDR1 is DFQATT, CDR2 SNEGSKA, per germline (reference sequence). CDR3 DNA sequence: TGCAGTGCTCAACAGGGGATCAATCAGCCCCAGCATTTT. This codes for CSAQQGINQPQHF.

The gene calls are TRBV27 and TRBJ2-3, with 13 bases identical to TRBD2. V lost 2 bases to trimming and J lost 6 bases; unmatched junction nucleotides: 5. The V gene's germline CDR1 is MNHEY and CDR2 SMNVEV (reference sequence). The CDR3 totals 16 residues. DNA for the CDR3: TGTGCCAGCAGTTTAACTAGCGGGGGGGCATATGATACGCAGTATTTT. Translated, it gives CASSLTSGGAYDTQYF.

This clonotype was observed a handful of times. The rearrangement uses TRBV11-3 and TRBJ2-7, with D maybe TRBD1 (5 bases). The CDR3 totals 13 residues. The V end lost 5 bases, the J end lost 6 bases, and 14 bases lay between the germline ends. From germline, CDR1 is SGHNT and CDR2 YENEEA. The CDR3 is CASSRSGMSEQYF. The CDR3 DNA sequence: TGTGCCAGCAGCCGGTCAGGGATGAGCGAGCAGTACTTC.

The chain combines TRBV5-1 with TRBJ2-3; D remains unclear. The CDR3 is 15 amino acids. Trimming pared 1 base from V and 3 bases from J, leaving 12 bases between. CDR1 is SGHRS, CDR2 YFSETQ, per germline. The chain's CDR3 is CASSLIPQATDTQYF. CDR3 in DNA: TGCGCCAGCAGCTTGATCCCGCAAGCGACAGATACGCAGTATTTT.

In this sample, this clonotype turned up a few times. The chain combines TRBV10-3 with TRBJ2-3, with 10 bases matching TRBD2. CDR3 length: 18 residues. The J segment lost 2 bases and the V segment lost 0 bases, leaving 8 bases of the junction unmatched. Germline V gene lookup returns CDR1 ENHRY and CDR2 SYGVKD. In DNA form, the CDR3 reads TGTGCCATCAGTGAGTCTAGGGGACTAGCGACCTTCACAGATACGCAGTATTTT. This sequence encodes CAISESRGLATFTDTQYF.

The chain's CDR3 is CSARDPVTGNTEAFF. Written as DNA, the CDR3 is TGCAGTGCTAGAGATCCGGTTACAGGGAACACTGAAGCTTTCTTT. The chain combines TRBV20-1 with TRBJ1-1, with D possibly being TRBD1 (5 bases). CDR1 and CDR2 (germline): DFQATT, SNEGSKA (reference sequence). V shed 0 bases and J shed 1 base, with 12 bases lying between them. The CDR3 covers 15 residues.

The V and J genes are TRBV5-6 and TRBJ2-7, with D perhaps matching TRBD1 (5 bases). V was pared by 2 bases and J by 1 base, with 16 bases between. The CDR3 has 16 amino acids. Germline-derived CDR1 and CDR2 are SGHDT and YYEEEE. This CDR3 reads CASSFPPGIRSYEQYF. Written as DNA, the CDR3 is TGTGCCAGCAGCTTCCCTCCAGGGATCCGATCCTACGAGCAGTACTTC.

This chain connects TRBV29-1 to TRBJ2-1, with TRBD2 as a possible D gene (5 bases). V was shortened by 3 bases and J by 15 bases, with 9 bases between the two germline ends. The CDR3 has 9 residues. Germline V gives CDR1 SQVTM, CDR2 ANQGSEA. CDR3 amino acids: CSVESGGFF. CDR3 nucleotides: TGCAGCGTTGAGTCAGGAGGGTTCTTC.

This clonotype turned up a few times. The V and J genes are TRBV5-5 and TRBJ2-7; 8 nucleotides match TRBD1. The CDR3 is 14 amino acids. Looked up from germline, CDR1 is SGHKS and CDR2 is YYEKEE (reference sequence). The ends lost 2 bases at V and 5 bases at J; junction bases unmatched: 6. In nucleotides, the CDR3 is TGTGCCAGCAGCTTCCCAGTGGACAGGGACGAGCAGTACTTC. Encoded protein: CASSFPVDRDEQYF.

In this sample, this clonotype turned up a few times. The chain recombines TRBV25-1 with TRBJ2-7; weak D call: TRBD1 (6 bases). Trimming pared 4 bases from V and 2 bases from J, leaving 18 bases between. This CDR3 has 16 amino acids. CDR1 is MGHDK and CDR2 is SYGVNS in the germline V gene. The CDR3 loop reads CASSAKWTAVTYEQYF. The DNA for the CDR3 is TGTGCCAGCAGTGCTAAATGGACAGCCGTCACCTACGAGCAGTACTTC.

This clonotype appeared a single time. At one end the junction does not follow the germline gene, possibly because of a read error. The chain employs TRBV20-1 and TRBJ2-2; D gene ambiguous. CDR1 DFQATT and CDR2 SNEGSKA come from the germline V gene (reference sequence). The CDR3 totals 16 residues. The CDR3 DNA follows: TGCTGTGCTAGAGTCTGGGGTTTGATTGGCACCGGGGAGCTGTTTTTT. Translation: CCARVWGLIGTGELFF.

This rearrangement joins TRBV7-8 to TRBJ1-6, with D tentatively TRBD1 (5 bases). This CDR3 spans 15 amino acids. V was pared by 0 bases and J by 7 bases, with 10 bases between. The germline V gene encodes CDR1 SGHVS and CDR2 FQNEAQ. This CDR3 is CASSLASGRNSPLHF. In nucleotides, the CDR3 is TGTGCCAGCAGCTTAGCGTCGGGACGCAATTCACCCCTCCACTTT. Full variable domain (remainder filled in from reference TRBV7-8 and TRBJ1-6): GAGVSQSPRYKVAKRGQDVALRCDPISGHVSLFWYQQALGQGPEFLTYFQNEAQLDKSGLPSDRFFAERPEGSVSTLKIQRTQQEDSAVYLCASSLASGRNSPLHFGNGTRLTVT.

The chain is built from TRBV5-1 and TRBJ2-7; the D gene is possibly TRBD1 (6 bases). The V end lost 4 bases, the J end lost 5 bases, and 16 bases lay between the germline ends. Germline V gives CDR1 SGHRS, CDR2 YFSETQ. The CDR3 has 14 amino acids. The CDR3 protein is CASSRQDTLHEQYF. Here the CDR3 DNA reads TGCGCCAGCAGCCGACAGGACACTCTTCACGAGCAGTACTTC.

The chain employs TRBV4-1 and TRBJ2-7; D gene ambiguous. Germline V gene sequence: CDR1 MGHRA, CDR2 YSYEKL. The germline V and J ends were trimmed by 0 bases and 7 bases, with 13 bases remaining between them. The CDR3 consists of 14 residues. CDR3 sequence reads: CASSQDSNFGEQYF. For the CDR3, the DNA is TGCGCCAGCAGCCAAGATTCTAACTTCGGAGAGCAGTACTTC.

There are a few counts of this clonotype. The chain has TRBV4-2 and TRBJ1-2, with a weak D call TRBD1 (6 bases). The germline CDR1 and CDR2 sequences are LGHNA and YNFKEQ. V lost 0 bases to trimming and J lost 4 bases, with 15 bases between them. The CDR3 has 16 residues. The CDR3 loop reads CASSQDPAGASYGYTF. The DNA for the CDR3 is TGTGCCAGCAGCCAAGATCCAGCAGGGGCTTCCTATGGCTACACCTTC.